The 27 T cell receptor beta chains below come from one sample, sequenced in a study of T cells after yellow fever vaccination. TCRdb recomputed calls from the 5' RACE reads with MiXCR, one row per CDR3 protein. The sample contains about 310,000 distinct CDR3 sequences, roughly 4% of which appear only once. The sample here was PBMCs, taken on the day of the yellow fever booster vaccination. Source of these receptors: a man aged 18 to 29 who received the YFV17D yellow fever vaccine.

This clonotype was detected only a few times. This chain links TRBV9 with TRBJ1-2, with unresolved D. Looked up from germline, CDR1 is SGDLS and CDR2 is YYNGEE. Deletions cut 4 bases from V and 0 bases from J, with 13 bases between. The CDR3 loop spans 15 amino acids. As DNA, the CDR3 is TGTGCCAGCAGCCTACTGGGAGGGCCTAACTATGGCTACACCTTC. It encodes CASSLLGGPNYGYTF.

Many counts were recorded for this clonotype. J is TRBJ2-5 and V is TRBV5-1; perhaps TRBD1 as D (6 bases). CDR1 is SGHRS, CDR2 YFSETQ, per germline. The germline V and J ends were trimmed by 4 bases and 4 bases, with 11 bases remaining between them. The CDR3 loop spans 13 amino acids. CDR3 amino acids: CASSLGGLETQYF. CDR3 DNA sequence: TGCGCCAGCAGCCTTGGGGGCCTAGAGACCCAGTACTTC.

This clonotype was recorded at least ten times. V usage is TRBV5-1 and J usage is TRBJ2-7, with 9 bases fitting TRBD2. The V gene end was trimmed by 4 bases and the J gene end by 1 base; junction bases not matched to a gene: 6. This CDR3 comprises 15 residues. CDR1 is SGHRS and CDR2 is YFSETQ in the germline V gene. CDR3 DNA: TGCGCCAGCAGCCCAGGGACTAGCCGGTCCTACGAGCAGTACTTC. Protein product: CASSPGTSRSYEQYF.

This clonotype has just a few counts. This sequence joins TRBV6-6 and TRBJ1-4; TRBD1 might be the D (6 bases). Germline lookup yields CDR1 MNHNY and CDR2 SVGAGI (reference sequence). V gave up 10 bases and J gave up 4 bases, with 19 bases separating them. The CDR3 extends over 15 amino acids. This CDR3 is CATQEGTGLNEKLFF. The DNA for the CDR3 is TGTGCCACCCAGGAGGGTACAGGGCTTAATGAAAAACTGTTTTTT.

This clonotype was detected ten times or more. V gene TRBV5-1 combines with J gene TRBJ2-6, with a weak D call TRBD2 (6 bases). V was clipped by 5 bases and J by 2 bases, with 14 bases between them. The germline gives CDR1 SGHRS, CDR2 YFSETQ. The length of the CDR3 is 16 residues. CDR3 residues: CASRPGGAAGANVLTF. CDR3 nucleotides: TGCGCCAGCAGACCGGGCGGGGCGGCTGGGGCCAACGTCCTGACTTTC.

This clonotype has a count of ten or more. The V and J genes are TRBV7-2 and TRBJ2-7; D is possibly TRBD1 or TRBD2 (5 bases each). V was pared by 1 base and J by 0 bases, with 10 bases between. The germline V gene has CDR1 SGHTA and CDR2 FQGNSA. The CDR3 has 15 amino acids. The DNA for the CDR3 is TGTGCCAGCAGCTTAGTGAGGGGTGGCTCCTACGAGCAGTACTTC. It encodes CASSLVRGGSYEQYF.

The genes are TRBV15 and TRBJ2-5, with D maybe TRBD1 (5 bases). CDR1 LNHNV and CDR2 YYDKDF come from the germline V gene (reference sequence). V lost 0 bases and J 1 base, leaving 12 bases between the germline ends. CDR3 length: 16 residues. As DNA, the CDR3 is TGTGCCACCAGCAGAGATCATGGGGCAGGCCAAGAGACCCAGTACTTC. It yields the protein CATSRDHGAGQETQYF.

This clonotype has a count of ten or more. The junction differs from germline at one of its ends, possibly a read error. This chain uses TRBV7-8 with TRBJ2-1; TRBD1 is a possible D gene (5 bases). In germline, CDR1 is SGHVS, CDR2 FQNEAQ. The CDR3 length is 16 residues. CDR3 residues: CASSLAGRQTYNEQLF. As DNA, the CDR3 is TGTGCCAGCAGCTTAGCGGGTCGACAGACCTACAATGAGCAGCTCTTC. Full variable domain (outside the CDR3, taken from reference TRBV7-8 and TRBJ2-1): GAGVSQSPRYKVAKRGQDVALRCDPISGHVSLFWYQQALGQGPEFLTYFQNEAQLDKSGLPSDRFFAERPEGSVSTLKIQRTQQEDSAVYLCASSLAGRQTYNEQLFGPGTRLTVL.

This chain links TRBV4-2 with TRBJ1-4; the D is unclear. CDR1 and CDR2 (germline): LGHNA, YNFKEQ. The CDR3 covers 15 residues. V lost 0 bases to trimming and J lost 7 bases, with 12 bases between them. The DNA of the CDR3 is TGTGCCAGCAGCCAAGATAAGTACCCAGGTGAAAAACTGTTTTTT. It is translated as CASSQDKYPGEKLFF.

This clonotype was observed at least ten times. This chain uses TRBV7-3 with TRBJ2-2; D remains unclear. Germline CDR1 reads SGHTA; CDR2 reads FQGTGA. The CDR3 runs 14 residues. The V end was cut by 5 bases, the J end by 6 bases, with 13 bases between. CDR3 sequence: CASSPQQPPGELFF. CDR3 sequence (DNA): TGTGCCAGCAGCCCCCAACAGCCCCCCGGGGAGCTGTTTTTT.

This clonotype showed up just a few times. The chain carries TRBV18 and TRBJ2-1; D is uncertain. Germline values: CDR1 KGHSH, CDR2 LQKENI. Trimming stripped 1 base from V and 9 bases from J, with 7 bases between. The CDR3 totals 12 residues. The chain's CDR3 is CASSPRLGEQFF. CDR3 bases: TGTGCCAGCTCACCACGCCTTGGTGAGCAGTTCTTC.

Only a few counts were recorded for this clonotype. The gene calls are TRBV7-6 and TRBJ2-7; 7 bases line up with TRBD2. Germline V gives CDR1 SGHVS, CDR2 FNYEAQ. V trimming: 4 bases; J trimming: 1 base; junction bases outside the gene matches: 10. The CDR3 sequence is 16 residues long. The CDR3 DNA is TGTGCCAGCAGCTGGGGAGGGAGCGGGGCGTCCTACGAGCAGTACTTC. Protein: CASSWGGSGASYEQYF.

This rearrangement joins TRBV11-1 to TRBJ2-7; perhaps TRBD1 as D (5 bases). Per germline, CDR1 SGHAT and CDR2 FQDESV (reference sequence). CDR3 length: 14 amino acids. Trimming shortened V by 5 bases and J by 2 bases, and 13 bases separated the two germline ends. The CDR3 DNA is TGTGCCAGCAGCACCTCCAGGGTTCCCTACGAGCAGTACGTC. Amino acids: CASSTSRVPYEQYV.

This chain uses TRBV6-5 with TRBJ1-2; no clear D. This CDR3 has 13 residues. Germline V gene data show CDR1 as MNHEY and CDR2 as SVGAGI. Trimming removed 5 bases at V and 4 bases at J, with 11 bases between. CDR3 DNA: TGTGCCAGCAGTACCGACGAATTCTATGGCTACACCTTC. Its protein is CASSTDEFYGYTF.

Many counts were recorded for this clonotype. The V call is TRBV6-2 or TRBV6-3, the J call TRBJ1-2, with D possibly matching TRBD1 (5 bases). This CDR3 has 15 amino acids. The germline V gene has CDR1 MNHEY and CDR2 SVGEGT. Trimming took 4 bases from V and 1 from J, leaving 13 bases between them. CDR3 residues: CASSSDRGFNYGYTF. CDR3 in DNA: TGTGCCAGCAGTTCCGATCGGGGCTTTAACTATGGCTACACCTTC.

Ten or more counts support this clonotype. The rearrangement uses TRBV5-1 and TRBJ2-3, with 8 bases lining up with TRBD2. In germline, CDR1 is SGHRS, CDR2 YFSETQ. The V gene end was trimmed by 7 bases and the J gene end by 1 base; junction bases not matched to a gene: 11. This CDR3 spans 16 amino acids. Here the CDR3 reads CASSTRRAGGTDTQYF. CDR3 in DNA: TGCGCCAGCTCAACACGACGAGCGGGGGGCACAGATACGCAGTATTTT.

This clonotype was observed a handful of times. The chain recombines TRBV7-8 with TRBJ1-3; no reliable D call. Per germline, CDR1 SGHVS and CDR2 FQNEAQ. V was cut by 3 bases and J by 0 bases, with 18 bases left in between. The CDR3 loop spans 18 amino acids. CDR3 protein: CASSLTPVRRPSGNTIYF. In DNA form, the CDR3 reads TGTGCCAGCAGCTTGACCCCCGTTCGCAGGCCCTCTGGAAACACCATATATTTT.

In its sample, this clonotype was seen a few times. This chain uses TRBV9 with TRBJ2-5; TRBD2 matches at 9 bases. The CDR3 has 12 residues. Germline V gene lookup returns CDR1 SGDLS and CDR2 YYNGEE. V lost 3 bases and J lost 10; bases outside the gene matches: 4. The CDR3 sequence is CASSGSGGDQYF. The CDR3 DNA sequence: TGTGCCAGCAGCGGTAGCGGGGGCGACCAGTACTTC.

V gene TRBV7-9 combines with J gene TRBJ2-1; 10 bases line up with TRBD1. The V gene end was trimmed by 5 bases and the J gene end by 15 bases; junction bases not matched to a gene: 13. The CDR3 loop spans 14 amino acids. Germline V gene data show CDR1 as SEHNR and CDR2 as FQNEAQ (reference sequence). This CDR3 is CASSQTRRDRGPFF. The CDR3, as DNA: TGTGCCAGCAGCCAAACACGCCGGGACAGGGGTCCGTTCTTC.

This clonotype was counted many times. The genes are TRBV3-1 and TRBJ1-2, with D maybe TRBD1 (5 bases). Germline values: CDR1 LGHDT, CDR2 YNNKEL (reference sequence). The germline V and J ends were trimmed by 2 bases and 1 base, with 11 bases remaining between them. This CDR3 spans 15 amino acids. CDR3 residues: CASSQFGGLNYGYTF. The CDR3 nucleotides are TGTGCCAGCAGCCAATTCGGGGGACTTAACTATGGCTACACCTTC.

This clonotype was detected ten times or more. In DNA form, the CDR3 reads TGTGCCAGCAGCCGACTAGCGGGGGACGGCACAGATACGCAGTATTTT. Protein: CASSRLAGDGTDTQYF. The V and J genes are TRBV11-2 and TRBJ2-3, with 12 bases identical to TRBD2. V lost 5 bases to trimming and J lost 1 base; unmatched junction nucleotides: 4. This CDR3 contains 16 residues. The germline gives CDR1 SGHAT, CDR2 FQNNGV.

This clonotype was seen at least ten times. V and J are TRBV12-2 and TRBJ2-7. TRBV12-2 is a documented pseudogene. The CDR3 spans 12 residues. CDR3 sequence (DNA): TGTGCAAGTCGCTTACACTCCTACGAGCAGTACGTC. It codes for CASRLHSYEQYV.

The CDR3 loop reads CASSQGRGRASTDTQYF. Here the CDR3 DNA reads TGCGCCAGCAGCCAAGGAAGGGGGCGCGCTAGCACAGATACGCAGTATTTT. The V and J genes are TRBV4-3 and TRBJ2-3, with 7 bases that match TRBD1. Germline V gene sequence: CDR1 LGHNA, CDR2 YSLEER. This CDR3 is built from 17 residues. Trimming took 1 base from V and 0 from J; bases not matched to a gene: 7.

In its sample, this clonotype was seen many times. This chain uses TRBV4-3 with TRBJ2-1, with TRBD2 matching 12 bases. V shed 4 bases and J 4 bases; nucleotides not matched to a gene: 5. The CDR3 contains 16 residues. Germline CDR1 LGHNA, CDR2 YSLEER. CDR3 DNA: TGCGCCAGCAGCCCTTCTAGCGGGGGGGTTTACAATGAGCAGTTCTTC. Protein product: CASSPSSGGVYNEQFF.

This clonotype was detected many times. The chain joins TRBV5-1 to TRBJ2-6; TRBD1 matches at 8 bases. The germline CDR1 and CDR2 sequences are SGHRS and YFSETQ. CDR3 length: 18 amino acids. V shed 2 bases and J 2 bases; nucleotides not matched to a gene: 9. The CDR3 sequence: CASSFRLQGAAGANVLTF. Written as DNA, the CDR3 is TGCGCCAGCAGCTTTAGGCTGCAGGGGGCTGCTGGGGCCAACGTCCTGACTTTC.

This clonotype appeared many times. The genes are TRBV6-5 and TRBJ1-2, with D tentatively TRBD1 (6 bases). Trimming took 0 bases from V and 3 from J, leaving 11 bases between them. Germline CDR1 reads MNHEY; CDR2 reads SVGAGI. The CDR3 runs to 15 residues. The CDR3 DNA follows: TGTGCCAGCAGTTACTCGACAGGTCCCTACTATGGCTACACCTTC. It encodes CASSYSTGPYYGYTF.

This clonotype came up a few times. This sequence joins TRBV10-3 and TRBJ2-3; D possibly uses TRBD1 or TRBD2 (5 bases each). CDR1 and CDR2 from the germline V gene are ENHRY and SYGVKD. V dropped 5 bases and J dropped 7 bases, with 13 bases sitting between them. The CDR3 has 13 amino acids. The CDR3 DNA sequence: TGTGCCATCAGTCCCCAGGGAGCCCATACGCAGTATTTT. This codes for CAISPQGAHTQYF.